Below are 23 T cell receptor beta chains sequenced from a single sample in a study of cytomegalovirus exposure and HLA in healthy donors. Primers for the PCR totalled 60 Vbeta and 13 Jbeta. The repertoire was sequenced with immunoSEQ multiplex PCR; TCRdb's copy has only in-frame clones and lacks some. The sample carries around 150,000 clones, about 77% recorded once. The sample was PBMCs. These TCRs come from a male donor in good health and CMV-seropositive.

The rearrangement links TRBV5-4 to TRBJ1-2; D is possibly TRBD1 (5 bases). Trimming took off 4 bases at V and 7 bases at J, with 20 bases between the two ends. Germline V gene lookup returns CDR1 SGHNT and CDR2 YYREEE (reference sequence). The CDR3 loop spans 15 amino acids. CDR3 coding DNA: TGTGCCAGCAGCCGTCCTCCGGTGGACACCCTTGGCTACACCTTC. It yields the protein CASSRPPVDTLGYTF.

V is TRBV28 and J is TRBJ2-7; 7 positions agree with TRBD1. Germline V gene sequence: CDR1 MDHEN, CDR2 SYDVKM. V shed 11 bases, J shed 4 bases, and the junction held 8 bases outside the gene matches. The CDR3 has 12 amino acids. The chain's CDR3 is CASQTGSYEQYF. The CDR3 DNA reads TGTGCCTCCCAGACAGGGTCATACGAGCAGTACTTC.

This chain links TRBV6-5 with TRBJ2-7, with 9 bases fitting TRBD1. The CDR3 has 13 residues. With 6 bases clipped from V and 2 bases from J, the junction kept 2 bases outside the gene matches. The germline gives CDR1 MNHEY, CDR2 SVGAGI. CDR3 nucleotide sequence: TGTGCCAGCAGGGACAGGGGACCCTACGAGCAGTACTTC. Amino acids: CASRDRGPYEQYF.

The V gene is TRBV5-6, the J gene TRBJ2-3; 8 bases map to TRBD1. Germline loops: CDR1 SGHDT, CDR2 YYEEEE. V lost 3 bases and J lost 4; bases outside the gene matches: 10. CDR3 length equals 16 residues. CDR3 loop: CASSWPSGTGPDTQYF. The CDR3, as DNA: TGTGCCAGCAGCTGGCCGTCCGGGACAGGTCCAGATACGCAGTATTTT. The variable domain in full, with the rest retrieved from reference TRBV5-6 and TRBJ2-3, is DAGVTQSPTHLIKTRGQQVTLRCSPKSGHDTVSWYQQALGQGPQFIFQYYEEEERQRGNFPDRFSGHQFPNYSSELNVNALLLGDSALYLCASSWPSGTGPDTQYFGPGTRLTVL.

This chain uses TRBV5-4 with TRBJ2-3; TRBD2 aligns across 11 bases. This CDR3 is 15 amino acids long. V trimming: 4 bases; J trimming: 2 bases; junction bases outside the gene matches: 3. Germline-derived CDR1 and CDR2 are SGHNT and YYREEE (reference sequence). CDR3 loop: CASSRSGGDTDTQYF. In DNA, the CDR3 is TGTGCCAGCAGCCGTAGCGGGGGGGACACAGATACGCAGTATTTT.

This chain uses TRBV9 with TRBJ2-4; 7 bases align to TRBD1. Trimming cost V 3 bases and J 0 bases; bases outside gene matches: 3. This CDR3 region has 15 residues. Germline V CDR1 and CDR2: SGDLS, YYNGEE. The CDR3 DNA sequence: TGTGCCAGCAGCGGGGGACAGCTAGCCAAAAACATTCAGTACTTC. Translation: CASSGGQLAKNIQYF.

V usage is TRBV4-3 and J usage is TRBJ1-6; the D gene is possibly TRBD1 (5 bases). The CDR3 totals 15 residues. Per the germline V gene, CDR1 is LGHNA and CDR2 is YSLEER. The V end lost 6 bases, the J end lost 4 bases, and 13 bases lay between the germline ends. The CDR3 here is CASREQDSYNSPLHF. CDR3 DNA: TGCGCCAGCAGGGAACAGGATTCATATAATTCACCCCTCCACTTT.

Remarks on this clone: One junction end disagrees with the germline gene, perhaps due to a read error. V is TRBV7-9 and J is TRBJ2-7; 8 nucleotides align to TRBD1. Germline V gene data show CDR1 as SEHNR and CDR2 as FQNEAQ (reference sequence). The CDR3 loop spans 16 amino acids. The CDR3 DNA is TGTTCCAGCAGCTTAGTGTATACAGGGGGCTCCTACGAGCAGTACTTC. Translated: CSSSLVYTGGSYEQYF.

This clone was seen a few times. This chain uses TRBV6-5 with TRBJ1-3, with D unclear. V shed 2 bases and J shed 4 bases, with 12 bases lying between them. The CDR3 loop spans 15 amino acids. CDR1 and CDR2 (germline): MNHEY, SVGAGI. DNA for the CDR3: TGTGCCAGCAGTTACGCCGCCCAGAGGGGAAACACCATATATTTT. Its protein product is CASSYAAQRGNTIYF.

The chain recombines TRBV9 with TRBJ1-4, with TRBD1 identical over 7 bases. Germline V gene sequence: CDR1 SGDLS, CDR2 YYNGEE. This CDR3 has 15 residues. J was trimmed by 10 bases and V by 3 bases; bases with no gene match: 12. The CDR3 spells CASSEGAGAFTKLFF. The CDR3 nucleotides read TGTGCCAGCAGCGAGGGGGCCGGGGCGTTCACAAAACTGTTTTTT.

This clone was seen only once. The chain links TRBV5-6 to TRBJ2-2, with 10 bases identical to TRBD1. The CDR3 is made up of 15 amino acids. The junction had 2 bases not matched to a gene; V was cut back by 3 bases and J by 3 bases. Germline V gene lookup returns CDR1 SGHDT and CDR2 YYEEEE. The CDR3 spells CASSSTGGYTGELFF. The DNA of the CDR3 is TGTGCCAGCAGCTCGACAGGGGGCTACACCGGGGAGCTGTTTTTT.

J is TRBJ2-7 and V is TRBV19, with TRBD1 matching over 7 bases. With 1 base clipped from V and 4 bases from J, the junction kept 13 bases outside the gene matches. CDR3 length: 17 residues. CDR1 LNHDA and CDR2 SQIVND come from the germline V gene (reference sequence). CDR3 region: CASSIVMTGNLGYEQYF. The CDR3 bases are TGTGCCAGTAGTATAGTCATGACAGGGAATCTCGGGTACGAGCAGTACTTC.

J is TRBJ1-2 and V is TRBV15, with 7 bases matching TRBD1. The CDR3 consists of 14 residues. Germline trimming cut 0 bases from V and 7 bases from J; bases unmatched to any gene: 5. From germline, CDR1 is LNHNV and CDR2 YYDKDF (reference sequence). The CDR3 reads CATSRDRQGTGYTF. CDR3 DNA: TGTGCCACCAGCAGAGATAGACAGGGAACTGGCTACACCTTC.

This clone has more than one count but fewer than ten. J is TRBJ2-7 and V is TRBV7-9; 8 nucleotides match TRBD2. J gave up 3 bases and V 4 bases, and 14 bases lay outside the gene matches. Germline loops: CDR1 SEHNR, CDR2 FQNEAQ (reference sequence). The CDR3 covers 17 residues. CDR3 DNA: TGTGCCAGCAGCTCATGGCAAGCCAGCGGGGGCTTCTACGAGCAGTACTTC. Its translation is CASSSWQASGGFYEQYF.

This clone was detected only once. The rearrangement uses TRBV29-1 and TRBJ1-5; 8 bases fit TRBD1. The CDR3 spans 14 residues. CDR1 and CDR2 from the germline V gene are SQVTM and ANQGSEA. The chain's CDR3 is CIVGTGNSNQPQHF. The CDR3 DNA reads as TGCATCGTAGGGACAGGTAATAGCAATCAGCCCCAGCATTTT.

The V call is TRBV4-3, the J call TRBJ2-3; D not resolved. This CDR3 comprises 16 residues. Germline CDR1 is LGHNA and CDR2 is YSLEER. Trimming took 2 bases from V and 3 from J, leaving 15 bases between them. For the CDR3, the DNA is TGCGCCAGCAGCCAACAGGTACGTTCGTGGACAGATACGCAGTATTTT. Protein product: CASSQQVRSWTDTQYF.

The chain uses TRBV14 and TRBJ1-4; D not resolved. V was cut by 1 base and J by 10 bases, with 7 bases left in between. The germline V gene has CDR1 SGHDN and CDR2 FVKESK. CDR3 length equals 12 residues. CDR3 coding DNA: TGTGCCAGCAGCCAAGCATCCGGAAAACTGTTTTTT. This encodes CASSQASGKLFF.

The rearrangement links TRBV5-1 to TRBJ2-6; TRBD1 agrees at 9 bases. Germline CDR1 is SGHRS and CDR2 is YFSETQ. The V segment lost 2 bases and the J segment 2 bases; nucleotides outside the gene matches: 8. This CDR3 spans 18 amino acids. CDR3 amino acids: CASSFRGQGRAGANVLTF. In nucleotides, the CDR3 is TGCGCCAGCAGCTTTCGGGGACAGGGAAGGGCTGGGGCCAACGTCCTGACTTTC.

In this sample, this clone turned up a few times. The chain is built from TRBV7-9 and TRBJ1-2, with D possibly matching TRBD1 (5 bases). The CDR3 has 13 amino acids. Trimming shortened V by 3 bases and J by 2 bases, and 7 bases separated the two germline ends. In germline, CDR1 is SEHNR, CDR2 FQNEAQ (reference sequence). CDR3 in amino acids: CASSLGGNYGYTF. CDR3 DNA: TGTGCCAGCAGCTTGGGGGGGAACTATGGCTACACCTTC.

This chain connects TRBV29-1 to TRBJ2-2; TRBD1 aligns across 8 bases. The CDR3 contains 17 residues. From germline, CDR1 is SQVTM and CDR2 ANQGSEA. The J segment lost 0 bases and the V segment lost 6 bases, leaving 12 bases of the junction unmatched. CDR3 sequence (DNA): TGCAGCGTCGCGACGGGGACAGGCCTTCCGAACACCGGGGAGCTGTTTTTT. Translated, it gives CSVATGTGLPNTGELFF.

In this sample, this clone turned up once. The chain has TRBV29-1 and TRBJ2-3; possible D gene TRBD1, 6 bases. CDR1 SQVTM and CDR2 ANQGSEA come from the germline V gene. With 3 bases removed from V and 4 bases from J, the gap between germline ends came to 14 bases. This CDR3 is 14 amino acids long. CDR3 region: CSVEGQGYSDTQYF. In DNA, the CDR3 is TGCAGCGTTGAGGGGCAGGGGTATTCAGATACGCAGTATTTT.

The chain carries TRBV5-1 and TRBJ2-7; D may be TRBD2 (6 bases). The CDR3 totals 13 residues. Looked up from germline, CDR1 is SGHRS and CDR2 is YFSETQ. With 5 bases removed from V and 5 bases from J, the gap between germline ends came to 14 bases. The CDR3 DNA reads TGCGCCAGCAGGGATGGGGGGAAGGACGAGCAGTACTTC. As protein: CASRDGGKDEQYF.

The gene calls are TRBV2 and TRBJ1-3; D remains unclear. Looked up from germline, CDR1 is SNHLY and CDR2 is FYNNEI. This CDR3 has 13 amino acids. The V and J ends lost 4 bases and 2 bases respectively, with 6 bases between them. The CDR3 coding sequence is TGTGCCAGCAGTGGGGAGACTGGAAACACCATATATTTT. Translating gives CASSGETGNTIYF.